This is a list of T cell receptor beta chains from one sample in a study of cytomegalovirus exposure and HLA in healthy donors. Only in-frame clones appear in the TCRdb table, and some are missing; sequencing was by immunoSEQ multiplex PCR. The profile shows 130,000 or so clones, 81% of them singletons. Sequencing was done on a sample of PBMCs. The receptors come from a middle-aged woman in good health and CMV-seronegative. The CDR3 runs from the conserved cysteine through the conserved F or W. A D gene is named only where the DNA matches it firmly. A clone size is listed for some rows: how often the clone was seen (once, few, many), or a class if it is expanded.

v_gene,abundance,j_gene,d_gene,CDR3aa,CDR3nt
TRBV10-3,NA,TRBJ1-5,TRBD1,CAISETGVDNQPQHF,TGTGCCATCAGTGAGACAGGGGTCGACAATCAGCCCCAGCATTTT
TRBV19,NA,TRBJ2-3,TRBD1,CASTKTTGLVGDTQYF,TGTGCCAGTACGAAAACGACAGGGCTAGTGGGAGATACGCAGTATTTT
TRBV7-6,few,TRBJ1-4,TRBD1,CASSLDPRRGPDEKLFF,TGTGCCAGCAGCTTAGACCCAAGGAGGGGGCCCGATGAAAAACTGTTTTTT
TRBV7-3,NA,TRBJ2-1,NA,CASNSGGPEQFF,TGTGCCAGCAACTCAGGAGGGCCTGAGCAGTTCTTC
TRBV6-1,NA,TRBJ1-1,NA,CASSLRDTEAFF,TGTGCCAGCAGCCTCCGGGACACTGAAGCTTTCTTT
TRBV6-5,NA,TRBJ2-3,TRBD2,CAASLSGASTDTQYF,TGTGCCGCATCCCTTAGCGGGGCTAGCACAGATACGCAGTATTTT
TRBV10-2,NA,TRBJ1-2,TRBD1,CASSERQGAGGYTF,TGCGCCAGCAGTGAGCGACAGGGGGCGGGTGGCTACACCTTC
TRBV6-6,NA,TRBJ1-2,NA,CASTSGLGYGYTF,TGTGCCAGCACGTCGGGATTAGGCTATGGCTACACCTTC
TRBV27,NA,TRBJ1-1,NA,CASSLRGGYTEAFF,TGTGCCAGCAGTTTAAGGGGGGGGTACACTGAAGCTTTCTTT
TRBV11-2,NA,TRBJ2-3,NA,CASSLFGGLVGSGTDTQYF,TGTGCCAGCAGCTTATTTGGGGGTCTGGTCGGGAGTGGCACAGATACGCAGTATTTT
TRBV5-6,NA,TRBJ2-7,TRBD1,CASSGAPDRDNEQYF,TGTGCCAGCAGCGGGGCACCAGACAGGGACAACGAGCAGTACTTC
TRBV7-8,NA,TRBJ2-1,TRBD1,CASSTRQGSSYNEQFF,TGTGCCAGCAGCACCAGACAGGGTTCGTCCTACAATGAGCAGTTCTTC
TRBV18,NA,TRBJ1-6,TRBD1,CASSPVGTGNSPLHF,TGTGCCAGCTCACCGGTCGGGACAGGGAATTCACCCCTCCACTTT
TRBV6-5,NA,TRBJ2-5,TRBD2,CASSFPAGPQEYF,TGTGCCAGCAGTTTTCCAGCGGGGCCTCAAGAGTACTTC
TRBV19,NA,TRBJ2-7,NA,CASSDRTYEQYF,TGTGCCAGTAGTGACAGAACCTACGAGCAGTACTTC
TRBV19,NA,TRBJ2-7,TRBD1,CASRVQGAVSEQYF,TGTGCCAGTAGGGTACAGGGGGCGGTCTCCGAGCAGTACTTC
TRBV6-6,NA,TRBJ1-1,TRBD1,CASSYPGTGGTEAFF,TGTGCCAGCAGTTACCCCGGGACAGGGGGCACTGAAGCTTTCTTT
TRBV5-6,NA,TRBJ2-7,TRBD2,CASSREGRGRGYEQYF,TGTGCCAGCAGCCGGGAGGGGAGGGGGAGGGGCTACGAGCAGTACTTC
TRBV19,NA,TRBJ2-4,NA,CASSIITGAKNIQYF,TGTGCCAGTAGTATTATAACAGGGGCCAAAAACATTCAGTACTTC
TRBV30,NA,TRBJ1-3,NA,CAWSVSLGGNTIYF,TGTGCCTGGAGTGTAAGCCTGGGCGGAAACACCATATATTTT
TRBV27,NA,TRBJ2-4,NA,CASTVQCYNGNIQYF,TGCGCCAGCACCGTTCAGTGTTACAACGGGAACATTCAGTACTTC
TRBV10-2,few,TRBJ1-1,TRBD1,CASSERQGNTEAFF,TGCGCCAGCAGTGAGAGACAGGGCAACACTGAAGCTTTCTTT
TRBV5-4,NA,TRBJ1-2,NA,CASSLISVNYGYTF,TGTGCCAGCAGCTTGATTTCCGTAAACTATGGCTACACCTTC
TRBV7-9,NA,TRBJ2-7,TRBD1,CASSLGGKQGAREQYF,TGTGCCAGCAGCTTAGGGGGGAAACAGGGGGCGCGCGAGCAGTACTTC
TRBV6-6,NA,TRBJ1-2,TRBD1,CASSSPGDRALDGYTF,TGTGCCAGCAGTTCCCCTGGGGACAGAGCTTTGGATGGCTACACCTTC
TRBV28,NA,TRBJ2-4,TRBD1,CASSLRGQEKNIQYF,TGTGCCAGCAGTTTGCGCGGACAGGAAAAAAACATTCAGTACTTC
TRBV18,NA,TRBJ1-2,NA,CASSTDRSILFGYTF,TGTGCCAGCTCAACCGACAGGTCGATATTGTTTGGCTACACCTTC
TRBV4-2,once,TRBJ2-1,NA,CASSQDLAGGEQFF,TGTGCCAGCAGCCAAGATCTTGCGGGTGGTGAGCAGTTCTTC
TRBV6-1,NA,TRBJ1-1,NA,CASSELWANTEAFF,TGTGCCAGCAGTGAGTTGTGGGCTAACACTGAAGCTTTCTTT
TRBV6-1,NA,TRBJ1-1,NA,CASSEGPEITEAFF,TGTGCCAGCAGTGAAGGCCCGGAGATCACTGAAGCTTTCTTT
TRBV27,NA,TRBJ2-2,TRBD2,CAQGAGAGYGSTGELFF,TGTGCCCAAGGGGCGGGAGCGGGATACGGGAGCACCGGGGAGCTGTTTTTT
TRBV5-1,NA,TRBJ1-2,TRBD1,CASSLVSQGAPGDGYTF,TGCGCCAGCAGCTTGGTTTCCCAGGGGGCGCCCGGGGATGGCTACACCTTC
TRBV18,NA,TRBJ1-2,NA,CASSPPAGSYGYTF,TGTGCCAGCTCACCCCCGGCGGGAAGCTATGGCTACACCTTC
TRBV7-9,NA,TRBJ2-7,NA,CASSPYQDEQYF,TGTGCCAGCAGCCCTTATCAGGACGAGCAGTACTTC
TRBV5-1,NA,TRBJ2-3,TRBD2,CASSLGAGGSTDTQYF,TGCGCCAGCAGCTTGGGAGCGGGGGGAAGCACAGATACGCAGTATTTT
TRBV5-1,few,TRBJ1-3,NA,CASSLETGSGNTIYF,TGCGCCAGCAGCTTGGAGACAGGCTCTGGAAACACCATATATTTT
TRBV7-2,NA,TRBJ2-7,TRBD1,CASSPGQGFDEQYF,TGTGCCAGCAGCCCGGGACAGGGTTTCGACGAGCAGTACTTC
TRBV5-1,few,TRBJ2-3,NA,CASSSTTGTSTDTQYF,TGCGCCAGCAGTTCGACGACAGGGACTAGCACAGATACGCAGTATTTT
TRBV2,NA,TRBJ1-1,TRBD1,CASSGTGTGMTEAFF,TGTGCCAGCAGCGGAACCGGGACAGGGATGACTGAAGCTTTCTTT
TRBV7-9,NA,TRBJ1-4,NA,CSSSLFPDEKLFF,TGTTCCAGCAGCTTGTTCCCTGATGAAAAACTGTTTTTT
TRBV5-8,once,TRBJ2-5,TRBD2,CASSFGTSGSETQYF,TGTGCCAGCAGCTTCGGGACTAGCGGGAGTGAGACCCAGTACTTC
TRBV6-1,once,TRBJ2-5,NA,CASSEWGAGQETQYF,TGTGCCAGCAGTGAATGGGGCGCTGGCCAAGAGACCCAGTACTTC
TRBV6-5,NA,TRBJ1-2,NA,CASSYDGNYGYTF,TGTGCCAGCAGTTACGACGGGAACTATGGCTACACCTTC
TRBV27,NA,TRBJ1-2,TRBD1,CATSRGEGAYGYTF,TGTGCCACCTCGAGAGGTGAGGGGGCCTATGGCTACACCTTC
TRBV27,NA,TRBJ2-1,TRBD1,CASSRPGTVNYNEQFF,TGTGCCAGCAGTCGCCCCGGGACAGTAAATTACAATGAGCAGTTCTTC
TRBV28,NA,TRBJ1-1,TRBD1,CASGPYGQGVTEAFF,TGTGCCAGCGGACCCTACGGACAGGGGGTCACTGAAGCTTTCTTT
TRBV28,NA,TRBJ1-1,TRBD1,CASRRPGTGSASTEAFF,TGTGCCAGCAGGCGCCCCGGGACAGGCTCCGCGAGCACTGAAGCTTTCTTT
TRBV6-1,NA,TRBJ2-1,NA,CASSGWRGKGAGHNEQFF,TGTGCCAGCAGTGGATGGAGAGGGAAGGGCGCCGGTCACAATGAGCAGTTCTTC
TRBV6-1,NA,TRBJ1-4,NA,CASSPKMQGNEKLFF,TGTGCCAGCTCACCGAAGATGCAGGGTAATGAAAAACTGTTTTTT
TRBV13,NA,TRBJ2-7,TRBD2,CASSPSGRQYEQYF,TGTGCCAGCTCCCCTAGCGGGAGGCAATACGAGCAGTACTTC
TRBV7-9,NA,TRBJ1-4,NA,CASSPGVRKNEKLFF,TGTGCCAGCAGCCCAGGGGTTAGAAAAAATGAAAAACTGTTTTTT
TRBV6-5,NA,TRBJ2-7,TRBD2,CASSGVAGTYEQYF,TGCGCCAGCAGTGGGGTAGCGGGGACCTACGAGCAGTACTTC
TRBV7-2,NA,TRBJ1-5,NA,CASSSRGNQPQHF,TGTGCCAGCAGCTCCCGGGGCAATCAGCCCCAGCATTTT